This T cell receptor (beta chain) is from a study of T cell responses to AZD1222 COVID-19 vaccine. Findings of the study overall: Increased Spike-specific TCR breadth and depth were observed after two AZD1222 doses. Most donors were white British and more were female, and clonal diversity was possibly underestimated. The study reported that nearly half of spike-specific TCRs target unmutated variant regions.

Regarding this clone: The antigen is undetermined.

The CDR3 has 15 residues. CDR1 MRHNA and CDR2 SNTAGT come from the germline V gene. V trimming: 5 bases; J trimming: 5 bases; junction bases outside the gene matches: 7. Generated by immunoSEQ multiplex PCR, the TCRdb table keeps only in-frame clones and is missing some. The repertoire holds some 150,000 clones, nearly 90% seen once, with approximately 5.1% in the top ten. This receptor was taken from an adult who received the MenACWY meningococcal vaccine as a control. The specimen was peripheral blood, collected 28 days after the second dose of the MenACWY control vaccine. The chain links TRBV6-4 to TRBJ1-1; 11 bases line up with TRBD1. DNA for the CDR3: TGTGCCAGCAGTACGGATGGGACAGGGGGAACTGAAGCTTTCTTT. Translating gives CASSTDGTGGTEAFF.